This record looks at one TCR beta chain sequence and its context. With 2 bases removed from V and 8 bases from J, the gap between germline ends came to 15 bases. The V gene's germline CDR1 is SEHNR and CDR2 FQNEAQ (reference sequence). This CDR3 is 15 amino acids long. The sample originates from a study of blood T cell repertoires in COVID-19. Overall study context: The United States, Italy and Spain were the sources of the acute and convalescent COVID-19 samples. The cDNA or gDNA used as material had been derived from T cells, B-cell-depleted T cells, or PBMCs.

Seattle-derived patients entered the study during active infection and were followed longitudinally. Generated by immunoSEQ multiplex PCR, the TCRdb table keeps only in-frame clones and is missing some. The sample has around 170,000 clones; roughly four fifths are singletons. The sequenced sample was peripheral blood. The clonotype was recovered from a woman in her 70s with COVID-19, enrolled during active disease. The rearrangement links TRBV7-9 to TRBJ1-4; a possible D gene is TRBD1 (6 bases). The CDR3 here is CASSLPMDRGEKLFF. CDR3 coding DNA: TGTGCCAGCAGCTTACCTATGGACAGAGGGGAAAAACTGTTTTTT. Together with reference TRBV7-9 and TRBJ1-4, the CDR3 gives the full variable domain: DTGVSQNPRHKITKRGQNVTFRCDPISEHNRLYWYRQTLGQGPEFLTYFQNEAQLEKSRLLSDRFSAERPKGSFSTLEIQRTEQGDSAMYLCASSLPMDRGEKLFFGSGTQLSVL.